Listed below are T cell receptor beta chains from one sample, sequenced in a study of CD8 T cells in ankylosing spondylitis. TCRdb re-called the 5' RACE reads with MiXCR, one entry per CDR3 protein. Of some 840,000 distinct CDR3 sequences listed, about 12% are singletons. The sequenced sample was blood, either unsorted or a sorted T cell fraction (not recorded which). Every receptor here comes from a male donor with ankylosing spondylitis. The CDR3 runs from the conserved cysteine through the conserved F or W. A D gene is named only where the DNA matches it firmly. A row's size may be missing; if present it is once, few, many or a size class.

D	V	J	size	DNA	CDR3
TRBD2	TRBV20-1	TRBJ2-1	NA	TGCAGTGCTAGGGAGAGACTAGCCAAAAGGATCCATGAGCAGTTCTTC	CSARERLAKRIHEQFF
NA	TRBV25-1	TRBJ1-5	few	TGTGCCAGCAGTGATGCAGGTACGGCTCAGCCCCAGCATTTT	CASSDAGTAQPQHF
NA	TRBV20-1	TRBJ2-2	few	TGCAGTGCTCGACCTGACCGGCTTTACACCGGGGAGCTGTTTTTT	CSARPDRLYTGELFF
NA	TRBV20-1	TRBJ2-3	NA	TGCAGTGCTCTAGGGACTTCCCGCACAGATACGCAGTATTTT	CSALGTSRTDTQYF
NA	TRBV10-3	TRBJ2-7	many	TGTGCCATCAGTGAGGGGGCACTCTCCTACGAGCAGTACTTC	CAISEGALSYEQYF
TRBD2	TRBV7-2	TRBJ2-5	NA	TGTGCCAGCAGCTCCCATTCGGGGGGTGGAGAGACCCAGTACTTC	CASSSHSGGGETQYF
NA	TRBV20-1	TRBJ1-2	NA	TGCAGCATATCAACGGGTTATGGCTACACCTTC	CSISTGYGYTF
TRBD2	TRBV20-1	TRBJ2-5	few	TGCAGTGCCCCCCCTAGCGGGGGAGAGACCCAGTACTTC	CSAPPSGGETQYF
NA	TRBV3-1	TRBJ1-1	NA	TGTGCCAGCAGCCCACACATAGACCTCGACACTGAAGCTTTCTTT	CASSPHIDLDTEAFF
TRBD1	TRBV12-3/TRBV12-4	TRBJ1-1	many	TGTGCCAGCAGTCCCTGGACAGGGGCAGATGCTTCCCCGGGAGCTTTCTTT	CASSPWTGADASPGAFF
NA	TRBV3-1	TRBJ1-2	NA	TGTGCCAGCAGCCAAGGACAGGCCTACGATAACTATGGCTACACCTTC	CASSQGQAYDNYGYTF
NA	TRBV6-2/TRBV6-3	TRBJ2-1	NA	TGTGCCAGCAGTACCCTGACGGGCGGGGACAATGAGCAGTTCTTC	CASSTLTGGDNEQFF
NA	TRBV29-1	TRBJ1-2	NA	TGCAGCGTGGAACGGCTCTATGGCTACACCTTC	CSVERLYGYTF
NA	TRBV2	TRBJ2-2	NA	TGTGCCAGCAGATCGCAGGAGAACACCGGGGAGCTGTTTTTT	CASRSQENTGELFF
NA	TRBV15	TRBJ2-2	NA	TGTGCCACCAGCGGAGCAAGGACATCGAACACCGGGGAGCTGTTTTTT	CATSGARTSNTGELFF
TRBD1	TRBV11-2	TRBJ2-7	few	TGTGCCAGCACCGCGGACAGGGTATTCCACGAGCAGTACTTC	CASTADRVFHEQYF
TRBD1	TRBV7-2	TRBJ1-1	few	TGTGCCAGCAGCTTCACAGGGGGCCAGAACACTGAAGCTTTCTTT	CASSFTGGQNTEAFF
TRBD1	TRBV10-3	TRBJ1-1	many	TGTGCCATCAGCTCCGACAGGGAGAACACTGAAGCTTTCTTT	CAISSDRENTEAFF
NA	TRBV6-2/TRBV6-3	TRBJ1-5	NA	TGTGCCAGCAGCACACGGACCAGCCAGCCCCAGCATTTT	CASSTRTSQPQHF
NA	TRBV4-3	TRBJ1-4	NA	TGCGCCAGCAGCCACGGCCTTAATGGGGAAAAACTGTTTTTT	CASSHGLNGEKLFF
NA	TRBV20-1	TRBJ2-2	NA	TGCAGTGCTGCCCGGCCCGGGAGTATGGACACCGGGGAGCTGTTTTTT	CSAARPGSMDTGELFF
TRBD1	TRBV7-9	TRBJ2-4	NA	TGTGCCAGCAGCTCGGGACAGGGGAAAGCCAAAAACATTCAGTACTTC	CASSSGQGKAKNIQYF
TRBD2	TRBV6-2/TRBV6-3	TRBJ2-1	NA	TGTGCCAGCAGTTCCCGCCTAGCGGGAGGGTTCGGGAATGAGCAGTTCTTC	CASSSRLAGGFGNEQFF
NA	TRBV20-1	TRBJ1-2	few	TGCAGTGCTGGAGCGACAGGCTGGGGCTACACCTTC	CSAGATGWGYTF
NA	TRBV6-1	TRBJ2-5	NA	TGTGCCAGCAGTGAGCCGGGACTGCTCTGGGAGACCCAGTACTTC	CASSEPGLLWETQYF
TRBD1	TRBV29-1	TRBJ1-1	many	TGCAGCGTTAATGGCCACAGGGGGGGAAACACTGAAGCTTTCTTT	CSVNGHRGGNTEAFF
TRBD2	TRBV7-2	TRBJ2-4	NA	TGTGCCAGCAGCGCCACTAGCGGGCCTCCTAAAAACATTCAGTACTTC	CASSATSGPPKNIQYF
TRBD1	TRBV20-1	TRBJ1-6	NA	TGCAGTGCAAGACAGGGGGCTGGGAATTCACCCCTCCACTTT	CSARQGAGNSPLHF
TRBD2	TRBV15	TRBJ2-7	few	TGTGCCACCAGCAGAGATAGTCTAGCGGGAGGAACCTCCTACGAGCAGTACTTC	CATSRDSLAGGTSYEQYF
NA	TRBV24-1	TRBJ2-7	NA	TGTGCCACCCAGGGCGGCGGGAACCCCTACGAGCAGTACTTC	CATQGGGNPYEQYF
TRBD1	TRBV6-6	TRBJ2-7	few	TGTGCCAGTGGGGACAGTGCCTACGAGCAGTACTTC	CASGDSAYEQYF
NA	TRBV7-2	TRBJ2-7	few	TGTGCCAGCAGCTTACAAGCAGGAACCGAGCAGTACTTC	CASSLQAGTEQYF
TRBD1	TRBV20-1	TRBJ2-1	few	TGCAGCCCCGACAGGGGAGATCTATTTCGAGATGAGCAGTTCTTC	CSPDRGDLFRDEQFF
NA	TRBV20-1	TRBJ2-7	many	TGCAGTGCTCAAAGCTACGAGCAGTACTTC	CSAQSYEQYF
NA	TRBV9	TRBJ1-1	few	TGTGCCAGCAGCGTTGAACCTATCACTGAAGCTTTCTTT	CASSVEPITEAFF
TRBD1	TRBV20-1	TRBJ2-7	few	TGCAGTGTTCCGGGACAGGGGGACGAGCAGTACTTC	CSVPGQGDEQYF
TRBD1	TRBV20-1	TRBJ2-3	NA	TGCAGTGCTAGAGTATTCAGGACAGGGGAAGATACGCAGTATTTT	CSARVFRTGEDTQYF
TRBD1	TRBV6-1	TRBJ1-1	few	TGTGCCAGCAGCCGACGTTGGACAGGGGGTGACACTGAAGCTTTCTTT	CASSRRWTGGDTEAFF
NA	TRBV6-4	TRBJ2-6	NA	TGTGCCAGGGTACCCTCTGGGGCCAACGTCCTGACTTTC	CARVPSGANVLTF
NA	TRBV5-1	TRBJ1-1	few	TGCGCCAGCAGCTTGGCCCAGACGGCTATGAACACTGAAGCTTTCTTT	CASSLAQTAMNTEAFF
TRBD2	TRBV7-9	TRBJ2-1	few	TGTGCCAGCAGCTTAGCGGGACTAGCGGGCCCCTACAATGAGCAGTTCTTC	CASSLAGLAGPYNEQFF
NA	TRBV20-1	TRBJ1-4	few	TGCAGTGCTAGAGATCCAAGTAGGGGGAGTGAAAAACTGTTTTTT	CSARDPSRGSEKLFF
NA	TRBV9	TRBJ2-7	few	TGTGCCAGCAGCGTAAGTGGCGGCTACGAGCAGTACTTC	CASSVSGGYEQYF
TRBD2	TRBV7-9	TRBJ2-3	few	TGTGCCAGCAGCCCGAGATCCGGGACTAGTCGCACAGATACGCAGTATTTT	CASSPRSGTSRTDTQYF
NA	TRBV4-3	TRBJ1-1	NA	TGCGCCAGTCGGCAAGGGAGACAGATGGACACTGAAGCTTTCTTT	CASRQGRQMDTEAFF
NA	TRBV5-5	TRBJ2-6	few	TGTGCCAGCAGCTTGGCGGCGGTTGCCTCTGGGGCCAACGTCCTGACTTTC	CASSLAAVASGANVLTF
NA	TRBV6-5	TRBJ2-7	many	TGTGCCAGCATACTCACGTGGGGCTTATCAGACGAGCAGTACTTC	CASILTWGLSDEQYF
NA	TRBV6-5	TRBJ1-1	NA	TGTGCCAGCAGTTACGGCAGGGGGAACACTGAAGCTTTCTTT	CASSYGRGNTEAFF
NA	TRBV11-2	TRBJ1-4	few	TGTGCCAGCAGCAAGACAGGTTCTAATGAAAAACTGTTTTTT	CASSKTGSNEKLFF
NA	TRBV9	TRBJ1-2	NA	TGTGCCAGCAGCGTAGGGGGGAAGAACTATGGCTACACCTTC	CASSVGGKNYGYTF